The clone carrying this T cell receptor (beta chain) has a count of ten or more. Its antigen is as yet unknown. Quantitative barcoded 5'-RACE was used to prepare TCR beta libraries. Each CDR3 protein gets one entry after TCRdb re-called the 5' RACE reads with MiXCR. The table records around 230,000 distinct CDR3 sequences, around 8% of them present only once. Trimming stripped 6 bases from V and 2 bases from J, with 11 bases between. CDR1 is MNHEY, CDR2 SMNVEV, per germline (reference sequence). This CDR3 has 13 amino acids. The data originate from a study of CD8 T cells in ankylosing spondylitis. Study-wide points: In peripheral blood, disease-linked CD8+ clones occurred at relatively low frequencies. As reported, disease-linked clones showed significant enrichment in matched ankylosing spondylitis synovial fluid. Typical of ankylosing spondylitis blood, it appeared, was a TCR beta motif of eight highly homologous variants.

This rearrangement joins TRBV27 to TRBJ2-7, with D unresolved. The source is a female donor with ankylosing spondylitis or in good health (not recorded which). The sample taken for sequencing was blood, either unsorted or a sorted T cell fraction (not recorded which). The CDR3 region has the DNA TGTGCCAGCAGCATCCGGGCCGCCTACGAGCAGTACTTC. It is translated as CASSIRAAYEQYF.